These 14 T cell receptor beta chains were sequenced from one sample in a study of CD8 T cell repertoires and HIV-1 epitope variants. Using immunoSEQ multiplex PCR, the repertoire was profiled, and TCRdb retains in-frame clones only, with some absent. The sample yields under 100,000 clones, over 70% seen once. The sample taken for sequencing was uncultured baseline CD8+ T cells from peripheral blood mononuclear cells (PBMCs). The source of these receptors is a male donor with HIV.

The rearrangement links TRBV5-4 to TRBJ2-5; D possibly corresponds to TRBD2 (6 bases). Trimming cost V 4 bases and J 7 bases, with 20 bases left between them. The V gene's germline CDR1 is SGHNT and CDR2 YYREEE (reference sequence). The CDR3 length is 15 residues. This CDR3 is CASSPSSDIGVTQYF. The CDR3 DNA sequence: TGTGCCAGCAGCCCTTCTAGCGACATCGGCGTGACCCAGTACTTC.

DNA for the CDR3: TGTGCCAGCAGTGAACACCCGGGAACTAGCGGACTACTACAGTTCTTC. The encoded protein is CASSEHPGTSGLLQFF. The chain uses TRBV6-1 and TRBJ2-1, with 8 bases fitting TRBD2. The junction had 16 bases not matched to a gene; V was cut back by 2 bases and J by 13 bases. The CDR3 contains 16 residues. Germline loops: CDR1 MNHNS, CDR2 SASEGT.

This clone appeared a few times. The rearrangement links TRBV7-3 to TRBJ1-2, with TRBD1 identical over 7 bases. This CDR3 contains 15 residues. Germline V gene lookup returns CDR1 SGHTA and CDR2 FQGTGA. The V segment lost 5 bases and the J segment 2 bases; nucleotides outside the gene matches: 8. CDR3 coding DNA: TGTGCCAGCAGCCCCCAGGGGGGGCCCAACTATGGCTACACCTTC. It yields the protein CASSPQGGPNYGYTF. The full variable domain, rest sourced from reference TRBV7-3 and TRBJ1-2, is GAGVSQTPSNKVTEKGKYVELRCDPISGHTALYWYRQSLGQGPEFLIYFQGTGAADDSGLPNDRFFAVRPEGSVSTLKIQRTERGDSAVYLCASSPQGGPNYGYTFGSGTRLTVV.

V is TRBV19 and J is TRBJ2-3, with TRBD2 matching 8 bases. Germline V CDR1 and CDR2: LNHDA, SQIVND (reference sequence). V was pared by 1 base and J by 3 bases, with 0 bases of the junction left unmatched. This CDR3 region has 14 residues. In DNA form, the CDR3 reads TGTGCCAGTAGTATAGCGGGGGGGACAGATACGCAGTATTTT. Translated: CASSIAGGTDTQYF.

This clone was seen more than once but under ten times. The V gene is TRBV19, the J gene TRBJ1-1; 7 nucleotides agree with TRBD1. The CDR3 length is 14 residues. V trimming: 6 bases; J trimming: 0 bases; junction bases outside the gene matches: 4. CDR1 is LNHDA, CDR2 SQIVND, per germline (reference sequence). The CDR3 here is CASRSTGVNTEAFF. The CDR3 coding sequence is TGTGCCAGTAGGTCAACAGGGGTGAACACTGAAGCTTTCTTT.

This clone has a single count. The chain combines TRBV5-4 with TRBJ2-4, with 12 bases that match TRBD2. There are 17 residues in the CDR3. The junction had 8 bases not matched to a gene; V was cut back by 0 bases and J by 7 bases. In germline, CDR1 is SGHNT, CDR2 YYREEE (reference sequence). In DNA, the CDR3 is TGTGCCAGCAGCTTGGGAGCTAGCGGGAGGGCCGGCAACATTCAGTACTTC. Protein sequence: CASSLGASGRAGNIQYF.

Written as DNA, the CDR3 is TGTGCCAGCAGTGAGGGGCAGAACACTGAAGCTTTCTTT. This encodes CASSEGQNTEAFF. The chain combines TRBV27 with TRBJ1-1; perhaps TRBD1 as D (5 bases). With 5 bases removed from V and 1 base from J, the gap between germline ends came to 8 bases. The germline V gene encodes CDR1 MNHEY and CDR2 SMNVEV (reference sequence). The CDR3 contains 13 residues.

The genes are TRBV6-6 and TRBJ2-2, with no clear D. CDR1 and CDR2 from the germline V gene are MNHNY and SVGAGI (reference sequence). The CDR3 is 14 residues long. V lost 4 bases and J lost 6, with 12 bases in between. The CDR3 reads CASSSPLIPGELFF. In DNA form, the CDR3 reads TGTGCCAGCAGTTCCCCGCTAATTCCCGGGGAGCTGTTTTTT.

In this sample, this clone turned up once. The chain has TRBV28 and TRBJ1-2; 8 nucleotides align to TRBD1. CDR1 and CDR2 (germline): MDHEN, SYDVKM. The CDR3 spans 12 residues. After removal of 7 bases from V and 10 bases from J, the junction contained 8 bases not matched to a gene. CDR3 amino acids: CASKVGQGSYTF. The DNA of the CDR3 is TGTGCCAGCAAAGTTGGACAGGGATCCTACACCTTC.

This chain links TRBV7-2 with TRBJ2-7; possible D gene TRBD2, 6 bases. This CDR3 comprises 14 residues. Between the trimmed V and J ends, which lost 5 bases and 7 bases, there was a span of 18 bases. The germline CDR1 and CDR2 sequences are SGHTA and FQGNSA. In DNA form, the CDR3 reads TGTGCCAGCAGCCAGACCGGGACTGCCTCGGAGCAGTACTTC. This gives the protein CASSQTGTASEQYF.

This chain uses TRBV25-1 with TRBJ1-4; D is ambiguous. The ends were cut back, 5 bases at V and 8 bases at J, with 12 bases in the middle. Germline-derived CDR1 and CDR2 are MGHDK and SYGVNS. The CDR3 runs to 13 residues. The CDR3 sequence is CASSRQRNEKLFF. The CDR3 DNA reads TGTGCCAGCAGTCGGCAGAGAAACGAAAAACTGTTTTTT.

The chain combines TRBV27 with TRBJ1-2; tentative D call: TRBD1 (6 bases). Germline CDR1 MNHEY, CDR2 SMNVEV (reference sequence). The CDR3 contains 14 residues. Trimming left V 6 bases short and J 5 bases short, with 16 bases between. The CDR3 loop reads CASSANPRGYGYTF. The CDR3 nucleotides read TGTGCCAGCAGCGCGAATCCCAGGGGTTATGGCTACACCTTC.

This clone was observed once. The chain joins TRBV5-1 to TRBJ2-5, with D perhaps matching TRBD1 (5 bases). From germline, CDR1 is SGHRS and CDR2 YFSETQ. V lost 2 bases to trimming and J lost 5 bases, with 13 bases between them. This CDR3 contains 14 residues. In DNA, the CDR3 is TGCGCCAGCAGCTTTGGGGCAAGGGCCGAGACCCAGTACTTC. This encodes CASSFGARAETQYF. Using reference TRBV5-1 and TRBJ2-5 for the parts outside the CDR3, the full variable domain is KAGVTQTPRYLIKTRGQQVTLSCSPISGHRSVSWYQQTPGQGLQFLFEYFSETQRNKGNFPGRFSGRQFSNSRSEMNVSTLELGDSALYLCASSFGARAETQYFGPGTRLLVL.

The rearrangement links TRBV14 to TRBJ2-2; TRBD1 agrees at 7 bases. The CDR3 consists of 14 residues. Losses at the gene ends were 5 bases for V and 2 bases for J; bases not matched to a gene: 2. Per germline, CDR1 SGHDN and CDR2 FVKESK. The CDR3 DNA reads TGTGCCAGCAGCAACAGGGGTAACACCGGGGAGCTGTTTTTT. Its protein product is CASSNRGNTGELFF.